The entry below gives a single T cell receptor beta chain sequence along with its context. What it binds is not known. The study sequenced cultured CD4+ T cell DNA using the Oncomine TCR Beta short-read assay. After culture, CD4+ T cells served as the source for genomic DNA extraction. MiXCR, run by TCRdb on the PCR reads, gives a single entry per CDR3 protein. The table has just over 6,000 distinct CDR3 sequences, 49% seen once. The data are from a study of vaccination and CD4 T cells after COVID-19. Study-level background: A CEFX pool, an HIV-1 Nef pool, or else no peptide went into the control cultures.

This CDR3 is built from 14 residues. Deletions cut 5 bases from V and 4 bases from J, with 12 bases between. CDR1 KGHDR and CDR2 SFDVKD come from the germline V gene. As for treatment: roughly ten-day PBMC culture with coronavirus spike peptide pools or control peptides (ViraFEST assay). From the unexposed donor, CD4+ T cells were collected ahead of the COVID-19 pandemic (2011-2018). From the approximately eleven-day cultures, CD4+ T cells were isolated by negative selection. The sample taken for sequencing was CD4+ T cells from blood, cultured in vitro. The source of this sequence is a human donor in good health. V gene TRBV24-1 combines with J gene TRBJ2-3, with D perhaps TRBD2 (5 bases). CDR3 sequence reads: CATSAEWTPDTQYF. As DNA, the CDR3 is TGTGCCACCAGTGCGGAGTGGACTCCAGATACGCAGTATTTT.